This paragraph covers one T cell receptor beta chain sequence. These data originate in a study of blood T cell repertoires in COVID-19. The data were produced by immunoSEQ multiplex PCR, yet TCRdb's version contains in-frame clones alone and is incomplete. The table has tens of thousands of clones, over 75% seen once. The receptor's source is an older woman with COVID-19, enrolled during active disease. Sequences were obtained from peripheral blood.

The CDR3: CASSTRGDFQPQHF. For the CDR3, the DNA is TGTGCCAGTAGTACCCGGGGGGACTTTCAGCCCCAGCATTTT. The chain couples TRBV19 to TRBJ1-5; TRBD1 is a possible D gene (5 bases). The V end was cut by 4 bases, the J end by 6 bases, with 13 bases between. Looked up from germline, CDR1 is LNHDA and CDR2 is SQIVND (reference sequence). The CDR3 spans 14 residues.